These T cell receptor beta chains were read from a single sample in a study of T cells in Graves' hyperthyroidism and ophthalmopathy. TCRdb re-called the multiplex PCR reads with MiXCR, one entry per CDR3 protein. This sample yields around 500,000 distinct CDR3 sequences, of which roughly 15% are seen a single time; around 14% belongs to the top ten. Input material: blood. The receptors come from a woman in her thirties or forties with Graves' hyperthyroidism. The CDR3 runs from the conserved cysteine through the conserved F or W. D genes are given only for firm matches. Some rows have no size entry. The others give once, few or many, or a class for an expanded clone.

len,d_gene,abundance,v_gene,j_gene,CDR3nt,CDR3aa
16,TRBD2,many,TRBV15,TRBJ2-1,TGTGCCACCAGCACGGGACTAGCGGGAGTTGTTAATGAGCAGTTCTTC,CATSTGLAGVVNEQFF
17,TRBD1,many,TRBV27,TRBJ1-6,TGTGCCAGCAGCATTGACAGGGGTATTTCCTATAATTCACCCCTCCACTTT,CASSIDRGISYNSPLHF
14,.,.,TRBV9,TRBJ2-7,TGTGCCAGCAGCGTAGTTCCGGATCCCTACGAGCAGTACTTC,CASSVVPDPYEQYF
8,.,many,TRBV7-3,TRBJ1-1,TGTGCCACCGCTGAAGCTTTCTTT,CATAEAFF
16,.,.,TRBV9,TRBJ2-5,TGTGCCAGCAGCGTAGGGTGGGGAGACACCCAAGAGACCCAGTACTTC,CASSVGWGDTQETQYF
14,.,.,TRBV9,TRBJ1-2,TGTGCCAGCAGCGTCACAGAAAACTACTATGGCTACACCTTC,CASSVTENYYGYTF
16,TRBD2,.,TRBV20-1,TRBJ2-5,TGCAGTGCTCCCCGAAATAGCGGGAACCAACAAGAGACCCAGTACTTC,CSAPRNSGNQQETQYF
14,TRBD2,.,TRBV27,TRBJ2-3,TGTGCCAGCAGTCCCGGGACTAGCGGGACAACGCAGTATTTT,CASSPGTSGTTQYF
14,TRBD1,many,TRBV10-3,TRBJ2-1,TGTGCCATCAGTGGGACAGGGGGATCAGATGAGCAGTTCTTC,CAISGTGGSDEQFF
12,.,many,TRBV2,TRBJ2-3,TGTGCCAGCAGTAAAGTAACAGATACGCAGTATTTT,CASSKVTDTQYF
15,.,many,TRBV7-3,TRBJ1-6,TGTGCCAGCAGCCCACAGCCGAATGCTCCAGGAGGCCTCCACTTT,CASSPQPNAPGGLHF
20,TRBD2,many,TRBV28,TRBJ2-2,TGTGCCAGCAGCCAACCTAAAAAGACTAGCGGGAGTTCGAGGACCGGGGAGCTGTTTTTT,CASSQPKKTSGSSRTGELFF
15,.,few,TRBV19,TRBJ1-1,TGTGCCAGTAGTATAGAAGGGGAGGGGTCGACTGAAGCTTTCTTT,CASSIEGEGSTEAFF
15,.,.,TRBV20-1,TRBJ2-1,TGCAGTGCTTTAGACCACAATGGAGCCTACAATGAGCAGTTCTTC,CSALDHNGAYNEQFF
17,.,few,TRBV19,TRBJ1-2,TGTGCCAGTAGCCCTGGCTGGCCGGCGGTATCTAACTATGGCTACACCTTC,CASSPGWPAVSNYGYTF
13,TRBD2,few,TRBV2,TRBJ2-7,TGTGCCAGCAGACCGGGACTAGCGTACGAGCAGTACTTC,CASRPGLAYEQYF
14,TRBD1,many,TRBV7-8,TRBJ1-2,TGTGCCAGCAGCTCAACAGGGGGTAACTATGGCTACACCTTC,CASSSTGGNYGYTF
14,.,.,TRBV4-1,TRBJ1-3,TGCGCCAGCAGCCAAGTCTCTGCTGGAAACACCATATATTTT,CASSQVSAGNTIYF
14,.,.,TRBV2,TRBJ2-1,TGTGCCAGCAGTGAGTTTCAGGGGAGGCATGAGCAGTTCTTC,CASSEFQGRHEQFF
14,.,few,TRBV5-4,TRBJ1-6,TGTGCCAGCAGCTTGGATAGGGGTCATTCACCCCTCCACTTT,CASSLDRGHSPLHF
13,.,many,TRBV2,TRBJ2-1,TGTGCCAGCAGTGAAACGGGGACTCAACCTCAGTTCTTC,CASSETGTQPQFF
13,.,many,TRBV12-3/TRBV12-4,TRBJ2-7,TGTGCCAGCAGTTTATCGTTGGGTTACGAGCAGTACTTC,CASSLSLGYEQYF
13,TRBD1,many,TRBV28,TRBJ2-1,TGTGCCACCCGACAGGGCCAGGACCATGAGCAGTTCTTC,CATRQGQDHEQFF
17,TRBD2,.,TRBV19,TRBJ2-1,TGTGCCAGTAGTATTTATGGGCTAGCGGGAGAGGTCGGTGAGCAGTTCTTC,CASSIYGLAGEVGEQFF
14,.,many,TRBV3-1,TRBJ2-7,TGTGCCAGCAGCCAAGATCGCGTTTTCTACGAGCAGTACTTC,CASSQDRVFYEQYF
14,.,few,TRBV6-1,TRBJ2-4,TGTGCCAGCAGACGCGGAGGGCCGTTCGACATTCAGTACTTC,CASRRGGPFDIQYF
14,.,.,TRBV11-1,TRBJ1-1,TGTGCCAGCAGCTTATATGGACGTAAGCCTGAAGCTTTCTTT,CASSLYGRKPEAFF
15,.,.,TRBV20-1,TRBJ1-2,TGCAGTGCTAGAGGATCTCGGCAGGCGCCCTATGGCTACACCTTC,CSARGSRQAPYGYTF
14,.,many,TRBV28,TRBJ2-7,TGTGCCAGCAGTTTAGGGGGGAGTCTCTACGAGCAGTACTTC,CASSLGGSLYEQYF
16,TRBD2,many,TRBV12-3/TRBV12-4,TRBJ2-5,TGTGCCAGCAGTTTGAGGGTCGCGGGAGGTGAGGAGACCCAGTACTTC,CASSLRVAGGEETQYF
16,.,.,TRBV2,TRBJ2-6,TGTGCCAGCAGTGAAGCCGGGGTGACTGGGGCCAACGTCCTGACTTTC,CASSEAGVTGANVLTF
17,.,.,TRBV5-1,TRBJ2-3,TGCGCCAGCAGCTTGGAGCTTAGCGGCCCTGGGGGAGATACGCAGTATTTT,CASSLELSGPGGDTQYF
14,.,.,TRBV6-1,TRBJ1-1,TGTGCCAGCACCCCCCCGGGCCTTAACACTGAAGCTTTCTTT,CASTPPGLNTEAFF
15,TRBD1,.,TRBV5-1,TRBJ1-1,TGCGCCAGCAGCATACAAGACAGGGTGAACACTGAAGCTTTCTTT,CASSIQDRVNTEAFF
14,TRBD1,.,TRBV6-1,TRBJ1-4,TGTGCCAGCAGAGAAGACAGGGGATACGAAAAACTGTTTTTT,CASREDRGYEKLFF
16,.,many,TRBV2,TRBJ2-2,TGTGCCAGCAGCCCTCCGGGACGTAGTAACACCGGGGAGCTGTTTTTT,CASSPPGRSNTGELFF
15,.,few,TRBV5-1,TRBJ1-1,TGCGCCAGCAGCTTGAGGGCAGACATGAACACTGAAGCTTTCTTT,CASSLRADMNTEAFF
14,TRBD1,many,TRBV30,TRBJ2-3,TGTGCCTGGAGTGTTGGACAGGGAACAGATACGCAGTATTTT,CAWSVGQGTDTQYF
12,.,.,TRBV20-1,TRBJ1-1,TGCAGTGCTAGAAAATGGTCGTTCGAAGCTTTCTTT,CSARKWSFEAFF
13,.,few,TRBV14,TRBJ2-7,TGTGCCAGCAGCAGAGCGTTTGGGTACGAGCAGTACTTC,CASSRAFGYEQYF
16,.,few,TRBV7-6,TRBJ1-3,TGTGCCAGCAGCTTCGGGACACCGATTGTTGGAAACACCATATATTTT,CASSFGTPIVGNTIYF
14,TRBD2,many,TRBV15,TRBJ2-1,TGTGCCACCGGGTTGCTAGCGGTATACAATGAGCAGTTCTTC,CATGLLAVYNEQFF
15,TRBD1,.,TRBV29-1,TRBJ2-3,TGCAGCGTGTCCCCCGGGACAGGGTACGGAGATACGCAGTATTTT,CSVSPGTGYGDTQYF
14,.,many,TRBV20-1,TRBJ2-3,TGCAGTGCTAGCAGCGGTACCGGCACAGATACGCAGTATTTT,CSASSGTGTDTQYF
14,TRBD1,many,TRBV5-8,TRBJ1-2,TGTGCCAGCAGCTTGGGACAGGGCCCCTATGGCTACACCTTC,CASSLGQGPYGYTF
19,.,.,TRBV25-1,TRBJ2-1,TGTGCCAGCAGTGAATATCTCGGATTGGCGGGACGATCCTACAATGAGCAGTTCTTC,CASSEYLGLAGRSYNEQFF
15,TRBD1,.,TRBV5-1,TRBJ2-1,TGCGCCAGCAGCATTGGGACAGGGGGTCACAATGAGCAGTTCTTC,CASSIGTGGHNEQFF